The clone carrying this T cell receptor (beta chain) has a single count. This record comes from a study of technical replicates of blood from a handful of donors. Data came from immunoSEQ multiplex PCR; TCRdb stores just in-frame clones and leaves some out. The sample lists roughly 100,000 clones; around 96% were seen once. The CDR3 has 13 residues. V was clipped by 8 bases and J by 7 bases; unmatched bases: 8. CDR1 MNHNS and CDR2 SASEGT come from the germline V gene. The sequence was obtained from a human donor in good health. What was sequenced was T cells isolated from PBMCs. The chain combines TRBV6-1 with TRBJ1-5; 7 bases line up with TRBD1. Here the CDR3 reads CASGWDRTQPQHF. DNA for the CDR3: TGTGCCAGCGGATGGGACAGAACGCAGCCCCAGCATTTT.